This T cell receptor (beta chain) comes out of a study of vaccination effects on CD4 cells after COVID-19 (dated by TCRdb to the early 2020s). For the wider study: Three convalescent patients were sampled early (day +14) and late (day +241, +227, +161 respectively) after vaccination. Cultures from other donors in the study were sequenced using the Oncomine TCR Beta short-read assay on an Illumina iSeq 100. A total of 10 COVID-19 convalescent patients and several SARS-CoV-2-naive healthy vaccine recipients were included in the full study. The study compared SARS-CoV-2 spike-specific CD4+ TCR repertoires before and after mRNA vaccination in COVID-19 convalescent patients and infection-naive vaccine recipients. Across the study, the median time from the second dose to post-vaccine sampling was 72 days (range 14 to 241). On the study overall, not on this receptor specifically: Limitations of the study were the small number of convalescent patients and the absence of early post-infection timepoints. Among convalescent patients, the spike-reactive repertoire after vaccination was made up mainly of new vaccine-induced clones that were largely distinct from the clones induced by infection. At late post-vaccination timepoints, both infection-induced and vaccine-induced clones showed marked clonal contraction, consistent with waning T cell responses.

In the ViraFEST assay, PBMC were stimulated with viral peptide pools, and antigen-specific CD4+ T cell clonotypes were then identified by expansion using TCR sequencing. After 10 days of culture, CD4+ T cells were isolated with the EasySep CD4+ T cell isolation kit. Convalescent patients had PCR-confirmed SARS-CoV-2 infection between March and December 2020, before Alpha, Beta and Delta variants emerged in the United States. Each participant got two doses of an mRNA SARS-CoV-2 vaccine, either BNT162b2 or mRNA-1273. Some 2 million PBMC per well were cultured in IMDM with 5% human AB serum, about 9.4 IU/ml IL-2 and gentamicin, plus 10 ug/ml peptides. On days 3 and 7, half of the culture medium was replaced with fresh IL-2-containing medium. Unless noted otherwise, every peptide stimulation condition was grown in triplicate wells. PBMC were separated from whole blood using Ficoll-Paque Plus gradient centrifugation and were then either cryopreserved at -140C or used fresh. Overlapping peptide pools spanned the spike proteins of SARS-CoV-2 and the common cold coronaviruses HCoV-NL63, HCoV-OC43 and HCoV-229E. The QIAamp micro DNA kit was used to extract genomic DNA from the cultured CD4+ T cells.

This clone occurred a few times. No cognate antigen has been identified for it. No base quality values were provided; no much bigger clone lies one nucleotide off. The protocol used for the library was the immunoSEQ multiplex PCR assay. DNA from the CD4+ T cells that had been cultured and isolated underwent TCR beta CDR3 sequencing. Under the source paper's analysis protocol: The analysis removed non-productive TCR sequences, trimmed reads to the CDR3 region, and retained only CDR3s that were 7 or more amino acids long. The MANAFEST web app was used to pick out antigen-specific clonotypes by comparing their expansion in peptide wells with that in reference cultures. For clones to be considered positive, expansion at FDR<0.05 versus reference and all other wells, an odds ratio above 5, and a frequency above 0.1% in two replicate wells were required. Cross-reactive clonotypes were defined as significantly expanded in SARS-CoV-2 spike wells and in at least one common cold coronavirus spike condition. CDR3 similarity was assessed by Levenshtein distance using the stringdist R package, and unrooted trees were constructed with ape in R 3.6.1. TCRdb took over this immuneACCESS table, retaining in-frame rearrangements with V and J assigned. Such tables are incomplete; in checked studies, under half of the missing clones stem from an unresolved V gene, and the remainder is unexplained. V and J calls and clone size come straight from that table; D and trimming were deduced from the DNA. This sample lists 15,000 to 20,000 clones; around 74% were detected once. In total, the top ten clones hold approximately 22% of the sample.

The origin of this receptor is a human donor who had a prior SARS-CoV-2 infection. The sequences come from CD4+ T cells from PBMCs cultured with SARS-CoV-2 spike peptides, collected after COVID-19 vaccination. The cell subset or site label on this specimen signifies: SARS-CoV-2 spike overlapping peptide pool stimulation.

The DNA sequence follows: TGTGCCAGCAGAAACCGGACAGGGAAGACTGAAGCTTTCTTT. This codes for CASRNRTGKTEAFF. The rearrangement joined TRBV6-4 to TRBJ1-1; 8 bases in the middle match TRBD1. Spanning cysteine to phenylalanine, the CDR3 consists of 14 amino acids. This entry keeps only the CDR3 DNA: 42 bases, framed from base 1. V trim: 6 bases; J trim: 5 bases; unmatched bases: 8. From the germline V gene, CDR1 is MRHNA and CDR2 is SNTAGT.